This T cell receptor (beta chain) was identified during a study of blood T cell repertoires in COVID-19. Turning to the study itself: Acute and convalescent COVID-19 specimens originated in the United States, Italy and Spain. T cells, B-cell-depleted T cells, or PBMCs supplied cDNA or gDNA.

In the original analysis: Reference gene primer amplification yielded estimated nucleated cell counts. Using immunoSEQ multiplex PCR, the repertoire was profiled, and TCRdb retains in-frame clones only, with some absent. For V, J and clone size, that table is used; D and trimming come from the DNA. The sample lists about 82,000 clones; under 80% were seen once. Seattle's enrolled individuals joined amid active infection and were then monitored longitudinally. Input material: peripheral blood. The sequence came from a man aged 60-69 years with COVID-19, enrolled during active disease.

CDR3 loop: CASSPEVKTHSYEQYF. The CDR3 DNA reads as TGTGCCAGCTCACCAGAGGTTAAGACCCACTCCTACGAGCAGTACTTC. The rearrangement links TRBV18 to TRBJ2-7; D is unresolved. The CDR3 contains 16 residues. The V end lost 2 bases, the J end lost 0 bases, and 14 bases lay between the germline ends. CDR1 is KGHSH and CDR2 is LQKENI in the germline V gene. The whole variable domain, filled in from reference TRBV18 and TRBJ2-7, reads NAGVMQNPRHLVRRRGQEARLRCSPMKGHSHVYWYRQLPEEGLKFMVYLQKENIIDESGMPKERFSAEFPKEGPSILRIQQVVRGDSAAYFCASSPEVKTHSYEQYFGPGTRLTVT.